The entry below describes one T cell receptor (beta chain). This specimen belongs to a study of cytomegalovirus exposure and HLA in healthy donors. The PCR was carried out with 60 Vbeta primers and 13 Jbeta primers. Measured with immunoSEQ multiplex PCR; TCRdb has only the in-frame clones, and not every one. The table lists a few hundred thousand clones, more than 60% of them singletons, with 15% to 17% in the top ten. The CDR3 covers 13 residues. V lost 5 bases and J 9 bases, leaving 15 bases between the germline ends. CDR1 SEHNR and CDR2 FQNEAQ come from the germline V gene (reference sequence). Sequenced: PBMCs. This sequence joins TRBV7-9 and TRBJ2-3; tentatively, D is TRBD2 (6 bases). The receptor's source is a man aged 40-50 years in good health and CMV-seronegative. Here the CDR3 reads CASSPRDFPTQYF. The CDR3 bases are TGTGCCAGCAGCCCCCGGGACTTCCCCACGCAGTATTTT.